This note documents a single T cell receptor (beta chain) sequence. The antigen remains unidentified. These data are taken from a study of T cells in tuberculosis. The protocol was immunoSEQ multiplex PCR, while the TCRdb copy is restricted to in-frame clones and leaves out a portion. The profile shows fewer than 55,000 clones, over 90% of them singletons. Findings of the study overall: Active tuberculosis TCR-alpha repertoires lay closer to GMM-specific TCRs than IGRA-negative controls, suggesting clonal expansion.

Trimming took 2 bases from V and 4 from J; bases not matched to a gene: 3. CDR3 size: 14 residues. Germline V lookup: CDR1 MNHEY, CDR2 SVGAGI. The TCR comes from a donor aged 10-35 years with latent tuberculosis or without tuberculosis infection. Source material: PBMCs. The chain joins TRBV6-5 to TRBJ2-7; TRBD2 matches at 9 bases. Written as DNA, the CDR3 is TGTGCCAGCAGTTACCGAGCGGGGGGATACGAGCAGTACTTC. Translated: CASSYRAGGYEQYF.